A single sample is the source of the 14 T cell receptor beta chains below, sequenced in a study of tumor-infiltrating lymphocytes in primary liver carcinoma (dated 2017 in TCRdb). The sequencing machine was an Illumina HiSeq 2500. TCRbeta-specific cDNA was reverse-transcribed from roughly 500 ng total RNA using a constant-region primer and ProtoScript II reverse transcriptase. Three nested multiplex PCR rounds, following a slightly modified ARM-PCR procedure, were used to build the TCRbeta libraries. The first two PCR rounds used multiplex TRBV1-TRBV30 forward primers with a Cbeta reverse primer, each for approximately 11 cycles. The public reads were reanalyzed by TCRdb: fastp trimming at Q25, MiXCR alignment, in-frame beta chains only. Rows with one shared CDR3 protein collapse into an entry with the most common genes and DNA. The sample has about 310,000 distinct CDR3 sequences on record, 50% to 75% of them singletons. Of the sample, about 18% is held by the ten largest clones.

Blood RNA was extracted from unsorted whole blood with TRIzol reagent; germline DNA came from the DNeasy Blood & Tissue kit. Material for sequencing was peripheral blood. Source of these receptors: a woman between 25 and 40 years old with primary liver carcinoma and hepatitis B virus infection.

Of note for this clonotype: The conserved phenylalanine or tryptophan normally closing the CDR3 is absent here, so this likely arose from a read error. The chain employs TRBV4-1 and TRBJ2-4; the D gene is possibly TRBD1 (8 bases). The V and J ends lost 3 bases and 8 bases respectively, with 14 bases between them. The V gene's germline CDR1 is MGHRA and CDR2 YSYEKL. The CDR3 sequence is 14 residues long. The DNA of the CDR3 is TGCGCCAGCAGCCATCATACAGGGGGGGACATTCAGTACTCC. This sequence encodes CASSHHTGGDIQYS.

With regard to this clonotype: Its ends do not fully match the called genes, so a read error is possible. The chain joins TRBV11-2 to TRBJ1-2, with D unresolved. The germline V gene has CDR1 SGHAT and CDR2 FQNNGV. The length of the CDR3 is 14 residues. The CDR3 DNA reads TGTGTCAGCAGCTTAGCATTCGTGGTTGGCGGCCACACCTTC. Amino acid sequence: CVSSLAFVVGGHTF.

The chain is built from TRBV13 and TRBJ2-1; 8 bases are a match to TRBD1. The germline V gene encodes CDR1 PRHDT and CDR2 FYEKMQ (reference sequence). The CDR3 is 14 amino acids. Losses at the gene ends were 5 bases for V and 7 bases for J; bases not matched to a gene: 7. This chain's CDR3 is CASSPRTGRNEQFF. The CDR3, as DNA: TGTGCCAGCAGCCCGCGGACAGGGCGAAATGAGCAGTTCTTC.

On this clonotype: One end of the junction varies from germline; a read error may be responsible. The J gene is TRBJ2-2, the V gene TRBV29-1; D is ambiguous. CDR1 is SQVTM, CDR2 ANQGSEA, per germline. The CDR3 has 13 amino acids. CDR3 protein: CGVRWGDTGELFF. The CDR3 coding sequence is TGCGGCGTTCGGTGGGGTGATACCGGGGAGCTGTTTTTT.

For this clonotype: It may be a read error: a sequence one base away is much more abundant. V and J are TRBV29-1 and TRBJ2-5; TRBD2 agrees at 10 bases. CDR1 and CDR2 (germline): SQVTM, ANQGSEA. The CDR3 is 16 residues long. The CDR3 DNA reads as TGCAGCGCTGAAGGTGGTAGCGGGAGGAAGAGAGAGACCCAGTACTTC. It encodes CSAEGGSGRKRETQYF.

This clonotype was counted ten times or more. This chain connects TRBV4-1 to TRBJ1-6; no reliable D call. Germline CDR1 and CDR2: MGHRA and YSYEKL. V lost 4 bases to trimming and J lost 8 bases, with 12 bases between them. The CDR3 is made up of 14 amino acids. Here the CDR3 DNA reads TGCGCCAGCAGCCCAGCGGCGTTAGATTCACCCCTCCACTTT. As protein: CASSPAALDSPLHF.

This clonotype came up a few times. The V call is TRBV4-3, the J call TRBJ2-3; a weak D match, TRBD2 (5 bases). The V and J ends lost 0 bases and 6 bases respectively, with 10 bases between them. This CDR3 comprises 14 residues. The V gene's germline CDR1 is LGHNA and CDR2 YSLEER. The CDR3 nucleotides are TGCGCCAGCAGCCAAGATATGGGAGCGGATACGCAGTATTTT. Residues: CASSQDMGADTQYF.

This clonotype appeared once. CDR3 in amino acids: CANSSRLSRETQYF. In nucleotides, the CDR3 is TGTGCCAATAGCTCCAGACTCAGTCGGGAGACCCAGTACTTC. The chain recombines TRBV11-2 with TRBJ2-5; no definite D call. Germline V CDR1 and CDR2: SGHAT, FQNNGV. The CDR3 is 14 residues long. V was trimmed by 10 bases and J by 5 bases, leaving 20 bases between them.

This clonotype occurred a few times. V gene TRBV4-1 combines with J gene TRBJ2-7; D may be TRBD2 (6 bases). V was cut by 1 base and J by 2 bases, with 21 bases left in between. CDR3 length: 18 amino acids. Germline CDR1 MGHRA, CDR2 YSYEKL. The CDR3 here is CASSQASLDWGETYEQYF. CDR3 DNA sequence: TGCGCCAGCAGCCAAGCAAGTTTGGACTGGGGGGAAACCTACGAGCAGTACTTC.

The DNA for the CDR3 is TGTGCCACCTTCGCGGGTTACGGTTACACAGATACGCAGTATTTT. Its translation is CATFAGYGYTDTQYF. The V and J genes are TRBV11-2 and TRBJ2-3, with a possible D match to TRBD2 (5 bases). CDR3 length equals 15 residues. V shed 10 bases and J shed 2 bases, with 19 bases lying between them. Germline V gene sequence: CDR1 SGHAT, CDR2 FQNNGV.

This clonotype was seen many times. V gene TRBV11-2 combines with J gene TRBJ2-1; no reliable D call. There are 11 residues in the CDR3. CDR1 is SGHAT and CDR2 is FQNNGV in the germline V gene. V was shortened by 1 base and J by 10 bases, with 5 bases between the two germline ends. In DNA form, the CDR3 reads TGTGCCAGCAGCTTAGGATCCGAGCAGTTCTTC. It encodes CASSLGSEQFF.

CDR3 sequence reads: CSGILAGGVETQYF. The CDR3 DNA follows: TGCAGCGGTATACTAGCGGGAGGAGTAGAGACCCAGTACTTC. This sequence joins TRBV29-1 and TRBJ2-5; 12 bases agree with TRBD2. The CDR3 length is 14 residues. With 7 bases clipped from V and 4 bases from J, the junction kept 7 bases outside the gene matches. Germline lookup yields CDR1 SQVTM and CDR2 ANQGSEA. Using reference TRBV29-1 and TRBJ2-5 for the parts outside the CDR3, the full variable domain is SAVISQKPSRDICQRGTSLTIQCQVDSQVTMMFWYRQQPGQSLTLIATANQGSEATYESGFVIDKFPISRPNLTFSTLTVSNMSPEDSSIYLCSGILAGGVETQYFGPGTRLLVL.

This clonotype was recorded many times. This chain joins TRBV11-3 and TRBJ2-2, with unresolved D. Germline values: CDR1 SGHNT, CDR2 YENEEA. The length of the CDR3 is 16 residues. Trimming took off 1 base at V and 2 bases at J, with 11 bases between the two ends. CDR3 amino acids: CASSLVLGLNTGELFF. CDR3 bases: TGTGCCAGCAGCTTAGTTCTTGGTCTTAACACCGGGGAGCTGTTTTTT.

The genes are TRBV6-1 and TRBJ2-1, with 8 bases identical to TRBD1. Unmatched junction bases numbered 6, after V lost 6 bases and J lost 5 bases. The CDR3 contains 14 residues. Germline CDR1 reads MNHNS; CDR2 reads SASEGT. CDR3 residues: CASRDRVGDNEQFF. The CDR3 coding sequence is TGTGCCAGCAGGGACAGGGTGGGGGACAATGAGCAGTTCTTC.